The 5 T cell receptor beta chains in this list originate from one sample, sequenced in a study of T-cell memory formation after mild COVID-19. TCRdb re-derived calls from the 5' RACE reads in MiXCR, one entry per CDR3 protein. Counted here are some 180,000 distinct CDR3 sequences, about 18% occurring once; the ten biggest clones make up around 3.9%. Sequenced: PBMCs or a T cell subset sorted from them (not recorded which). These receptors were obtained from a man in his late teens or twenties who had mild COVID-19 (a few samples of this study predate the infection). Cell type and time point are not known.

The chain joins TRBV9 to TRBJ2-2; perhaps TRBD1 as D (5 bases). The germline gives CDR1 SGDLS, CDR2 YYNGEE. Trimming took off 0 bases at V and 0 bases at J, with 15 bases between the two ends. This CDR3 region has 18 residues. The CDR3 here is CASSVDPRGFANTGELFF. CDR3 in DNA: TGTGCCAGCAGCGTAGACCCTAGGGGTTTCGCGAACACCGGGGAGCTGTTTTTT.

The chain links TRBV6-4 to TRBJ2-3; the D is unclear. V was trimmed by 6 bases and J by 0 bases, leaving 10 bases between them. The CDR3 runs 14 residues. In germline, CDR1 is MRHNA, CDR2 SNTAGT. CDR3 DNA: TGTGCCAGCAGCCCCGGGTTCAGCACAGATACGCAGTATTTT. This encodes CASSPGFSTDTQYF.

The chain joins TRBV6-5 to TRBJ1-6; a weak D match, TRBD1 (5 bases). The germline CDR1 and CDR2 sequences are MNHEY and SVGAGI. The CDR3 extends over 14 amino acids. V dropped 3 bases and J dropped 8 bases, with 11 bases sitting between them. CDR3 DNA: TGTGCCAGCAGTTATCGCGGGGACTATTCACCCCTCCACTTT. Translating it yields CASSYRGDYSPLHF.

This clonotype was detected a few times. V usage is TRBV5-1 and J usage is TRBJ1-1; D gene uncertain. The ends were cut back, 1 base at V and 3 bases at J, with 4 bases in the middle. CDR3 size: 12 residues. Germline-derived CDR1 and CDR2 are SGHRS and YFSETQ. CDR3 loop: CASSLKDTEAFF. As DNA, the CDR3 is TGCGCCAGCAGCTTGAAGGACACTGAAGCTTTCTTT. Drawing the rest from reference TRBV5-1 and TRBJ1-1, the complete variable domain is KAGVTQTPRYLIKTRGQQVTLSCSPISGHRSVSWYQQTPGQGLQFLFEYFSETQRNKGNFPGRFSGRQFSNSRSEMNVSTLELGDSALYLCASSLKDTEAFFGQGTRLTVV.

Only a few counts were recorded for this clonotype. CDR3 region: CAINTGQVNTEAFF. The DNA for the CDR3 is TGTGCCATCAATACTGGACAGGTGAACACTGAAGCTTTCTTT. The J gene is TRBJ1-1, the V gene TRBV10-3, with TRBD1 matching 7 bases. V lost 7 bases and J lost 0; bases outside the gene matches: 5. This CDR3 has 14 amino acids. The germline gives CDR1 ENHRY, CDR2 SYGVKD.